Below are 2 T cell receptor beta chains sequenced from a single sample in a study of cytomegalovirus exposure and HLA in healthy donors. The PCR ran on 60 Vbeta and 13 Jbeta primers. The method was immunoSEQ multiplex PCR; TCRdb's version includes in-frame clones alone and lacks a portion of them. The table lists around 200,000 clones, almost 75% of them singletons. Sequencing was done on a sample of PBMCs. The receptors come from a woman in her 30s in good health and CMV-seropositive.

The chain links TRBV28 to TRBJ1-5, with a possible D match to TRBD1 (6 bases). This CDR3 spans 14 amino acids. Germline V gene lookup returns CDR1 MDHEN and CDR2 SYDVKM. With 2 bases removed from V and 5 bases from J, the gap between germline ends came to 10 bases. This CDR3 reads CASSLNRDHQPQHF. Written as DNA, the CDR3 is TGTGCCAGCAGTTTAAACAGGGACCATCAGCCCCAGCATTTT.

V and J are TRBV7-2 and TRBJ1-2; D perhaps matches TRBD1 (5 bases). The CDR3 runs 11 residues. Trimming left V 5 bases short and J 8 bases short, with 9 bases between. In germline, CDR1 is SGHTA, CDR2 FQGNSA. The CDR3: CASSLWGGYTF. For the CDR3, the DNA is TGTGCCAGCAGCCTATGGGGCGGCTACACCTTC.